This T cell receptor beta chain appears in the sequencing data of a study of T cells in Graves' hyperthyroidism and ophthalmopathy. CDR3 size: 13 residues. Germline CDR1 reads ENHRY; CDR2 reads SYGVKD. The trim removed 10 bases at V and 2 bases at J, leaving 7 bases unmatched. This clonotype occurred many times. Antigen unknown. Findings and limits, study-wide: Most expanded thyroid clonotypes above 0.001 recurred in blood.

Regions amplified from RNA transcripts were the TCR beta CDR3 regions. The HTBI primer set drove a first-round RT-PCR of the TCR CDR3. TCRdb used MiXCR to reprocess the multiplex PCR reads, holding one entry per CDR3 protein. The table has hundreds of thousands of distinct CDR3 sequences, more than 45% seen once. What was sequenced was peripheral blood or thyroid tissue (not recorded which). The chain couples TRBV10-3 to TRBJ2-5; 7 bases are shared with TRBD2. The clonotype originates from a woman in her late teens or twenties with Graves' hyperthyroidism. CDR3: CASGWTRQETQYF. The CDR3 DNA is TGTGCCAGTGGATGGACTAGACAAGAGACCCAGTACTTC.